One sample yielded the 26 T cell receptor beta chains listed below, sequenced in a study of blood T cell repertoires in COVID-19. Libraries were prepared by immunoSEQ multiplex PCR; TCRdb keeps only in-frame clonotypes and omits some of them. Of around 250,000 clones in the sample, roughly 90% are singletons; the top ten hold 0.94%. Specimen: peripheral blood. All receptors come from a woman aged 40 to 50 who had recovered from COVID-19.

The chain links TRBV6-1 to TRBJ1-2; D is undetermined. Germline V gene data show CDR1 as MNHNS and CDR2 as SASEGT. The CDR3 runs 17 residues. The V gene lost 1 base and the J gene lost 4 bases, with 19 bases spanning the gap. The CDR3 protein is CASSEGEGWRIGYGYTF. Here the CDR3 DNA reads TGTGCCAGCAGTGAAGGCGAAGGGTGGAGGATAGGCTATGGCTACACCTTC.

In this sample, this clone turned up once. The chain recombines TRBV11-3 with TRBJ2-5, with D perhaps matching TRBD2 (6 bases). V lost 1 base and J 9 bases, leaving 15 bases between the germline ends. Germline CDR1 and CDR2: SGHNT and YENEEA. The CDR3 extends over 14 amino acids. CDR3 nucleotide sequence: TGTGCCAGCAGCTTAGGTAGACTCGGAGGGGCCCAGTACTTC. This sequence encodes CASSLGRLGGAQYF.

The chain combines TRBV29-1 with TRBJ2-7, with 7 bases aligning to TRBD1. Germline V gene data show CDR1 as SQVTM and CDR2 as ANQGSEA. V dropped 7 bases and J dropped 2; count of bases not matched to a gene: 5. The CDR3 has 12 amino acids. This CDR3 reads CSARTGAYEQYF. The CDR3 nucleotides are TGCAGCGCTCGGACAGGCGCCTACGAGCAGTACTTC.

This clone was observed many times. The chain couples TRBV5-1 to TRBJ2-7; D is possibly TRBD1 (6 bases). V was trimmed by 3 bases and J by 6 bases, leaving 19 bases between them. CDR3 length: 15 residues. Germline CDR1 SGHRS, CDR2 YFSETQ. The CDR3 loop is CASSYTGSDPLEQYF. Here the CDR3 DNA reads TGCGCCAGCAGCTATACAGGGTCGGACCCACTCGAGCAGTACTTC.

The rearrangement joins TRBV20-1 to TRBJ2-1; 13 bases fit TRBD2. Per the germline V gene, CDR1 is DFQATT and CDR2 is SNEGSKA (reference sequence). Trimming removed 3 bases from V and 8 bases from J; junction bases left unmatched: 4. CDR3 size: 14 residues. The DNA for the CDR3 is TGCAGTGCTAGTCGGACTAGCGGGAGCGATGAGCAGTTCTTC. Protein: CSASRTSGSDEQFF.

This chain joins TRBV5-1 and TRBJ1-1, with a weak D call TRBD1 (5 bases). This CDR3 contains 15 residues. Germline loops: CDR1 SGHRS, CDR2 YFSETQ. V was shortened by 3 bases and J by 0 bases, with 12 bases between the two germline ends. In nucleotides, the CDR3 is TGCGCCAGCAGCTGGGCCGGGGGTGTGAACACTGAAGCTTTCTTT. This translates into CASSWAGGVNTEAFF.

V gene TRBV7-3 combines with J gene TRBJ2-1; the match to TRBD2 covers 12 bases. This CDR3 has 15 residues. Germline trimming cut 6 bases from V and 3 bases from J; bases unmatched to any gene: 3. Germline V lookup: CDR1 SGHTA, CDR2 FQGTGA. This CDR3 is CASSRLAGVYNEQFF. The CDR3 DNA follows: TGTGCCAGCAGTAGACTAGCGGGAGTCTACAATGAGCAGTTCTTC.

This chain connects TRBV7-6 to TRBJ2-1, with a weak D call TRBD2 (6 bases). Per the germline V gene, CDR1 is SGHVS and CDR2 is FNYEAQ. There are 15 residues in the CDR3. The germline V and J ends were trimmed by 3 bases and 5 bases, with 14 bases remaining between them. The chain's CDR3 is CASSLGGGSNNEQFF. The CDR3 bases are TGTGCCAGCAGCTTGGGAGGCGGGTCGAACAATGAGCAGTTCTTC. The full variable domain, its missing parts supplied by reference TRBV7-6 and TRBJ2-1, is GAGVSQSPRYKVTKRGQDVALRCDPISGHVSLYWYRQALGQGPEFLTYFNYEAQQDKSGLPNDRFSAERPEGSISTLTIQRTEQRDSAMYRCASSLGGGSNNEQFFGPGTRLTVL.

The CDR3 nucleotides read TGCGCCAGCAGCTTGGATCAGGGAACCGTTTCACCCCTCCACTTT. Translation gives CASSLDQGTVSPLHF. This rearrangement joins TRBV5-1 to TRBJ1-6; D is perhaps TRBD1 (5 bases). Germline-derived CDR1 and CDR2 are SGHRS and YFSETQ. V was cut by 0 bases and J by 9 bases, with 13 bases left in between. The CDR3 has 15 amino acids.

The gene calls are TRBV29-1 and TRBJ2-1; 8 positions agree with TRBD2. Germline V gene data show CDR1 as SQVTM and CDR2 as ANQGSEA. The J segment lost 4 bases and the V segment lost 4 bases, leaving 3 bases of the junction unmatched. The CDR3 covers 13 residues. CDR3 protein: CSVGSGTYNEQFF. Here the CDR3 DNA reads TGCAGCGTTGGTAGCGGGACTTACAATGAGCAGTTCTTC.

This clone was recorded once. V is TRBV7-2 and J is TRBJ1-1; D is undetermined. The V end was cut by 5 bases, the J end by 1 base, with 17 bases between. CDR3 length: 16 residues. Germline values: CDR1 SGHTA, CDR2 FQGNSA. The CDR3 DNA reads TGTGCCAGCAGCCCCCGGGAAAGGAATTCGAACACTGAAGCTTTCTTT. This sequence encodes CASSPRERNSNTEAFF. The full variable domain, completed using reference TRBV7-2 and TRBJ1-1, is GAGVSQSPSNKVTEKGKDVELRCDPISGHTALYWYRQSLGQGLEFLIYFQGNSAPDKSGLPSDRFSAERTGGSVSTLTIQRTQQEDSAVYLCASSPRERNSNTEAFFGQGTRLTVV.

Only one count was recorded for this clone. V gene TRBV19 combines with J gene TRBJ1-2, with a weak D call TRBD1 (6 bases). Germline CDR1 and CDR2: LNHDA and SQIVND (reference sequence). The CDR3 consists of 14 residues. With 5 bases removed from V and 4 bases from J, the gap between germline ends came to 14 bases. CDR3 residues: CASSPQGGGYGYTF. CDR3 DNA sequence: TGTGCCAGTAGTCCCCAAGGGGGTGGCTATGGCTACACCTTC.

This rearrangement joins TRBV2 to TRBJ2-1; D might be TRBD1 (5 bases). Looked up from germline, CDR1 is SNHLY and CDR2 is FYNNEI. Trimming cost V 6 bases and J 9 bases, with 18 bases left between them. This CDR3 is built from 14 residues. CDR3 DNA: TGTGCCAGCAGCCTACTACCGGACATCTCTGAGCAGTTCTTC. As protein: CASSLLPDISEQFF.

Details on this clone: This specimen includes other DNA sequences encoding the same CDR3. CDR3 region: CASSVGPGGETQYF. DNA of the CDR3: TGTGCCAGCAGCGTAGGTCCAGGGGGGGAGACCCAGTACTTC. V is TRBV9 and J is TRBJ2-5; TRBD1 is a possible D gene (7 bases). CDR1 is SGDLS and CDR2 is YYNGEE in the germline V gene. This CDR3 region has 14 residues. V was cut by 0 bases and J by 5 bases, with 11 bases left in between.

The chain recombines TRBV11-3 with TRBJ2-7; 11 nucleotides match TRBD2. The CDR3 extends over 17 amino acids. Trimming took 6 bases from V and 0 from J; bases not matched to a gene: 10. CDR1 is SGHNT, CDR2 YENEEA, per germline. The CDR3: CASSSVPLAGGSYEQYF. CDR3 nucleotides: TGTGCCAGCAGTTCAGTTCCCCTAGCGGGAGGCTCCTACGAGCAGTACTTC.

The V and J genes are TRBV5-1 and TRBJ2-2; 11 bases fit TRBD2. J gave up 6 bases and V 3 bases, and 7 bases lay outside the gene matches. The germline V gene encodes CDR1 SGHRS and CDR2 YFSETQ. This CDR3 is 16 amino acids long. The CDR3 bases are TGCGCCAGCAGCTCGTTAGCGGGAGGGCCCTCCGGGGAGCTGTTTTTT. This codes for CASSSLAGGPSGELFF.

The CDR3 region is CSVVGLAGASEGNEQFF. CDR3 nucleotide sequence: TGCAGCGTCGTAGGACTAGCGGGAGCCTCCGAGGGTAATGAGCAGTTCTTC. This chain links TRBV29-1 with TRBJ2-1, with 13 bases aligning to TRBD2. The CDR3 has 17 amino acids. CDR1 SQVTM and CDR2 ANQGSEA come from the germline V gene. Trimming removed 6 bases from V and 7 bases from J; junction bases left unmatched: 15.

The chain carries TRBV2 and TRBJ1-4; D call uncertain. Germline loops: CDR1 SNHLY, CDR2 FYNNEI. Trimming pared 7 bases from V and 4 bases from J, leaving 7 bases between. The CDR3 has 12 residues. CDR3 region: CASMGDNEKLFF. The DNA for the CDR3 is TGTGCCAGCATGGGAGATAATGAAAAACTGTTTTTT. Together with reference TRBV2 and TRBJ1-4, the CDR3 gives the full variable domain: EPEVTQTPSHQVTQMGQEVILRCVPISNHLYFYWYRQILGQKVEFLVSFYNNEISEKSEIFDDQFSVERPDGSNFTLKIRSTKLEDSAMYFCASMGDNEKLFFGSGTQLSVL.

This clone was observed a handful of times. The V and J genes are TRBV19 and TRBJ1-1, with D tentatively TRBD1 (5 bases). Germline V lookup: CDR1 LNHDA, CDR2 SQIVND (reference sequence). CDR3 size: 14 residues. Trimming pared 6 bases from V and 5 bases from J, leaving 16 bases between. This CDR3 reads CASRPDVGGTEAFF. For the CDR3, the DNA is TGTGCCAGTAGGCCAGACGTGGGGGGTACTGAAGCTTTCTTT. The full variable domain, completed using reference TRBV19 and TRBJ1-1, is DGGITQSPKYLFRKEGQNVTLSCEQNLNHDAMYWYRQDPGQGLRLIYYSQIVNDFQKGDIAEGYSVSREKKESFPLTVTSAQKNPTAFYLCASRPDVGGTEAFFGQGTRLTVV.

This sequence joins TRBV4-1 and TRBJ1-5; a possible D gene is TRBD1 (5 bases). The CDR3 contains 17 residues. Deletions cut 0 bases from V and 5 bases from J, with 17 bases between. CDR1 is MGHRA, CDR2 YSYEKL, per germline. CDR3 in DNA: TGCGCCAGCAGCCAAGACCCTTTAACAGGTTCGGATCAGCCCCAGCATTTT. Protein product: CASSQDPLTGSDQPQHF.

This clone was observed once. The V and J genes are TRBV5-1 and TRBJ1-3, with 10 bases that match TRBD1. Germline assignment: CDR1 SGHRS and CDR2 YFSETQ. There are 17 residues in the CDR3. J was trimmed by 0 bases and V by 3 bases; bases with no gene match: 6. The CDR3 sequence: CASSSGQGGSSGNTIYF. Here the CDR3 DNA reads TGCGCCAGCAGCTCCGGACAGGGGGGAAGCTCTGGAAACACCATATATTTT.

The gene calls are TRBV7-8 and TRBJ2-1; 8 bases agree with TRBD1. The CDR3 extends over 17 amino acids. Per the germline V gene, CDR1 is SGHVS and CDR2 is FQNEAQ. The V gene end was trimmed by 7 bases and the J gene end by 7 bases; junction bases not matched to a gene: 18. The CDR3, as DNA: TGTGCCAGCACCCTAGGGTCAGGGGGCTACAAAGGGAATGAGCAGTTCTTC. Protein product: CASTLGSGGYKGNEQFF.

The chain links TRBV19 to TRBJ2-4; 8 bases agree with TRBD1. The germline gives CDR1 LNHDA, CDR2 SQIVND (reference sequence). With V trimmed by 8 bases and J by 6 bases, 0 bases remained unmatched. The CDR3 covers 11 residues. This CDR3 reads CASGQGNIQYF. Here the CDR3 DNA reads TGTGCCAGTGGACAGGGAAACATTCAGTACTTC.

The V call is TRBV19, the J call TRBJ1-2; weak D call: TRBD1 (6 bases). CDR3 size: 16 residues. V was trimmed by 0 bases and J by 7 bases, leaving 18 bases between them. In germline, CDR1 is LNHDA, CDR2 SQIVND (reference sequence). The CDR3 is CASSIDVGAGAGGYTF. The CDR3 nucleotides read TGTGCCAGTAGTATAGATGTGGGCGCGGGGGCTGGTGGCTACACCTTC.

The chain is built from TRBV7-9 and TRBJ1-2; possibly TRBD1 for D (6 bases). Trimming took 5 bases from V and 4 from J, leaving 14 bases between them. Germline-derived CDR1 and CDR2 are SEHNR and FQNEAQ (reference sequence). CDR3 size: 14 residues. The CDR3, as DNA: TGTGCCAGCAGCCAAAGACAGGCCTCCTATGGCTACACCTTC. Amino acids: CASSQRQASYGYTF.

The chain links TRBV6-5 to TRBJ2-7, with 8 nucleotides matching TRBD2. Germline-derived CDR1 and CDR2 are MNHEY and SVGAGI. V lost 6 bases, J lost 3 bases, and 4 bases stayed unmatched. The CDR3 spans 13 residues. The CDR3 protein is CASRAGLVYEQYF. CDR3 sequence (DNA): TGTGCCAGCAGGGCGGGACTAGTCTACGAGCAGTACTTC.